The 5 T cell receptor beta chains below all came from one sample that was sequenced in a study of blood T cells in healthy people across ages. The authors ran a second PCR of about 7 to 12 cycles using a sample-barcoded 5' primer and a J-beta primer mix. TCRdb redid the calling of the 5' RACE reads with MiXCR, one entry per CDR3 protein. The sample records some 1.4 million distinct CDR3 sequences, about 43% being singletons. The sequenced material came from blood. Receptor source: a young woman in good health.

This CDR3 is CASSETSGGAPYTDTQYF. CDR3 nucleotide sequence: TGTGCCAGCAGTGAAACCAGCGGGGGGGCGCCTTACACAGATACGCAGTATTTT. The chain employs TRBV6-1 and TRBJ2-3; 10 positions match TRBD2. In germline, CDR1 is MNHNS, CDR2 SASEGT. The CDR3 sequence is 18 residues long. Germline trimming cut 2 bases from V and 2 bases from J; bases unmatched to any gene: 10.

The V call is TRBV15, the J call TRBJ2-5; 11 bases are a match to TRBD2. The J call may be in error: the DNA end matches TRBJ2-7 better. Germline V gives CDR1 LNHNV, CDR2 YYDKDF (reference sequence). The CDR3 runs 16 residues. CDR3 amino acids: CATSRESSGRGYEQYF. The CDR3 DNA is TGTGCCACCAGCAGAGAAAGTAGCGGGAGGGGCTACGAGCAGTACTTC.

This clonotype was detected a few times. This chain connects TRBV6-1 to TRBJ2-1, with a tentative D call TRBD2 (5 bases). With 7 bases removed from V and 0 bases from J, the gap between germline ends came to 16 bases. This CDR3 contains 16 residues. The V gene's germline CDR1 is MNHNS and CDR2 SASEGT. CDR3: CASTEDFQSSYNEQFF. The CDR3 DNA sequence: TGTGCCAGCACCGAGGACTTTCAGAGCTCCTACAATGAGCAGTTCTTC.

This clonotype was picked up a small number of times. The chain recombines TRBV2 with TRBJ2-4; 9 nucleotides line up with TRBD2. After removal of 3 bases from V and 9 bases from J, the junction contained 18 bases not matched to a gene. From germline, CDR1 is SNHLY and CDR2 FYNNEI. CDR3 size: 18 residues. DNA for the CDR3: TGTGCCAGCAGTGACAGGGAAACTAGCGGGTTCGGCGCTGGCATTCAGTACTTC. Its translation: CASSDRETSGFGAGIQYF. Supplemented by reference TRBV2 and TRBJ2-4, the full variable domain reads EPEVTQTPSHQVTQMGQEVILRCVPISNHLYFYWYRQILGQKVEFLVSFYNNEISEKSEIFDDQFSVERPDGSNFTLKIRSTKLEDSAMYFCASSDRETSGFGAGIQYFGAGTRLSVL.

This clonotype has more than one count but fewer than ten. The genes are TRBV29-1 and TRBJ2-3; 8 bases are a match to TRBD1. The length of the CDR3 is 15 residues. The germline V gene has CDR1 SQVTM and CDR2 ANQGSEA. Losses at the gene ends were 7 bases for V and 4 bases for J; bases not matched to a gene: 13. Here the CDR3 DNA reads TGCAGCGCCAGACATGACCAGGGGGCGGCAGATACGCAGTATTTT. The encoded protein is CSARHDQGAADTQYF.